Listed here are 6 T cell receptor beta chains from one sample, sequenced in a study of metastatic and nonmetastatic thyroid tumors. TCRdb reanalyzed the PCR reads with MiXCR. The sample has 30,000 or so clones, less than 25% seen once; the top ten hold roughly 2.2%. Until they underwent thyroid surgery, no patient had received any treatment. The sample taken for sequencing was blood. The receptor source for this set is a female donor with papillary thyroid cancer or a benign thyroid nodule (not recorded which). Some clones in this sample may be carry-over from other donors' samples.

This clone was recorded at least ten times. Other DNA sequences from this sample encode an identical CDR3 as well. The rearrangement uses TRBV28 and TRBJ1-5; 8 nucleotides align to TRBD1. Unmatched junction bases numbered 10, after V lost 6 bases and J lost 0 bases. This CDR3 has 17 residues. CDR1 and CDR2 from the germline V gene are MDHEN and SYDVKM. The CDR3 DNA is TGTGCCAGCAGCCCACCTGGACAGGGCCATAGCAATCAGCCCCAGCATTTT. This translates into CASSPPGQGHSNQPQHF.

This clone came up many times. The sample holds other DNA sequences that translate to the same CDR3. The CDR3 protein is CASSFSPDPVEKLFF. CDR3 bases: TGTGCCAGCAGCTTTTCCCCGGATCCGGTGGAAAAACTGTTTTTT. The rearrangement uses TRBV5-8 and TRBJ1-4; D not resolved. Germline CDR1 and CDR2: SGHTS and YDEGEE. The length of the CDR3 is 15 residues. V was trimmed by 2 bases and J by 8 bases, leaving 16 bases between them.

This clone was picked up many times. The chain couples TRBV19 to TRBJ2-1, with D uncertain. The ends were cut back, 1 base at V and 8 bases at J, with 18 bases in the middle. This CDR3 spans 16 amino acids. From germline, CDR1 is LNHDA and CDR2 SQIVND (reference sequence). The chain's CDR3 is CASSIAGNLPVDEQFF. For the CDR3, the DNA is TGTGCCAGTAGTATAGCCGGAAATCTTCCGGTGGATGAGCAGTTCTTC.

The CDR3 region has the DNA TGTGCCAGCACCGCGGGGGGCACCTACGAGCAGTACTTC. It codes for CASTAGGTYEQYF. This chain links TRBV7-2 with TRBJ2-7, with 8 bases lining up with TRBD2. CDR1 and CDR2 from the germline V gene are SGHTA and FQGNSA. After removal of 7 bases from V and 2 bases from J, the junction contained 4 bases not matched to a gene. The CDR3 is 13 amino acids.

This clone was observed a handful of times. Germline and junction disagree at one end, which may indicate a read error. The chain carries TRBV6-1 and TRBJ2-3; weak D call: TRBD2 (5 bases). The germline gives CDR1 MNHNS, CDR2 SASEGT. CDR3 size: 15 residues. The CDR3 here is CASSVGGYLTDTQSF. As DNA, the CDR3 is TGTGCCAGCAGCGTTGGCGGGTACCTCACAGATACGCAGTCTTTT.

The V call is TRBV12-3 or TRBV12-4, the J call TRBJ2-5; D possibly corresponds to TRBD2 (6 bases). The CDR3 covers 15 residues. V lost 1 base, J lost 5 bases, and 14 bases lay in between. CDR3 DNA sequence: TGTGCCAGCAGTTTAGAGGGCCGGGGGTGGGAGACCCAGTACTTC. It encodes CASSLEGRGWETQYF.